The T cell receptor beta chain under discussion was sequenced for a study of T cells after yellow fever vaccination. Findings and caveats of the study: The study noted that FACS-sorted repertoires could contain abundant clonotypes contaminating from the bulk population. A minor fraction of clonotypes spanned both CD4 and CD8 compartments.

TCRdb reprocessed the 5' RACE reads via MiXCR and lists one record per CDR3 protein. The top ten hold more than 15% of the sample, which has more than 350,000 distinct CDR3 sequences, around 10% seen once. This clonotype occurred a few times. Its matching antigen is unknown. CDR1 and CDR2 from the germline V gene are MNHEY and SMNVEV (reference sequence). V lost 4 bases to trimming and J lost 5 bases; unmatched junction nucleotides: 3. This CDR3 comprises 13 residues. The TCR originated in a man aged 18 to 35 who received the YFV17D yellow fever vaccine. This chain links TRBV27 with TRBJ2-5, with 8 bases matching TRBD1. This material consisted of PBMCs, taken on the day of the first yellow fever vaccination. CDR3: CASSSRQGETQYF. CDR3 DNA sequence: TGTGCCAGCAGTTCACGACAGGGGGAGACCCAGTACTTC.